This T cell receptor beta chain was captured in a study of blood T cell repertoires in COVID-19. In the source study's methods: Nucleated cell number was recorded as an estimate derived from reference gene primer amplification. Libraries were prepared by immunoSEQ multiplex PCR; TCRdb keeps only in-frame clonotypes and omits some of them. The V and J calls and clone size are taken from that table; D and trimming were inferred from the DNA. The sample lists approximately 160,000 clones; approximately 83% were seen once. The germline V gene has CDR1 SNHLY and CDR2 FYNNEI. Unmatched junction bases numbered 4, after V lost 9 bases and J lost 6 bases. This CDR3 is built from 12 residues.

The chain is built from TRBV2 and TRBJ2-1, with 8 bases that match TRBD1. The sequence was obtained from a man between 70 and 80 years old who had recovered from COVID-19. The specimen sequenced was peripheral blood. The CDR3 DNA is TGTGCCAGTCGAGGACAGGGCAATGAGCAGTTCTTC. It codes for CASRGQGNEQFF.